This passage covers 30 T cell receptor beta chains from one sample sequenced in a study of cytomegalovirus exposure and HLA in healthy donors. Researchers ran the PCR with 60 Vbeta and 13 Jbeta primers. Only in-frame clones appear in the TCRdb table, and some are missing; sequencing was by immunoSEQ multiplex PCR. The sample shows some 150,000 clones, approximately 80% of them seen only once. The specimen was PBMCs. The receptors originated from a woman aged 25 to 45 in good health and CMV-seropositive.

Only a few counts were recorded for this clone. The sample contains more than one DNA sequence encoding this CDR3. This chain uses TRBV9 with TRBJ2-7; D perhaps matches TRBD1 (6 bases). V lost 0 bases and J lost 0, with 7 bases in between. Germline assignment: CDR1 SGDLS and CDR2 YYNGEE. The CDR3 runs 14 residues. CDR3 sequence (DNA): TGTGCCAGCAGCGTAGCAGGGGCCTCCTACGAGCAGTACTTC. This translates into CASSVAGASYEQYF.

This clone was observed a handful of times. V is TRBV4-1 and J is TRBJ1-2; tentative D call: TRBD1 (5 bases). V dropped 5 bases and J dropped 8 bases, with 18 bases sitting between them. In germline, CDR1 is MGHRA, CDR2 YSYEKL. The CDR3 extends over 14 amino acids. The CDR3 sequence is CASSSPGKVDGYTF. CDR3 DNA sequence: TGCGCCAGCAGCTCCCCAGGGAAGGTCGACGGCTACACCTTC.

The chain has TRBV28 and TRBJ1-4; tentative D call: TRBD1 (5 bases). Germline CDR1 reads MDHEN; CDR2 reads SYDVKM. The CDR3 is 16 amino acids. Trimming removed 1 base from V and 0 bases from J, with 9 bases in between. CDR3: CASSLYRSPTNEKLFF. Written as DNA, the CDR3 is TGTGCCAGCAGTTTATACAGGAGCCCAACTAATGAAAAACTGTTTTTT.

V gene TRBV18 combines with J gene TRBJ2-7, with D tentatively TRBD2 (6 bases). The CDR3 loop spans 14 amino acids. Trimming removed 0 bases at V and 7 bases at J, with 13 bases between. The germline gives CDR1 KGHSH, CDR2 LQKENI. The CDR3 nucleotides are TGTGCCAGCTCACCACCAGGCGGGGCAGGGGAGCAGTACTTC. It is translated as CASSPPGGAGEQYF.

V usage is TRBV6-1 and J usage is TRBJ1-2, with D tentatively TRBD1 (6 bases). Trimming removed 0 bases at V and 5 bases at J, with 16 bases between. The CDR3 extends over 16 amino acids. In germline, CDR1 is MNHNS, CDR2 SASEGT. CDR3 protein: CASSEAHGGGRYGYTF. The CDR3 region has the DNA TGTGCCAGCAGTGAAGCGCACGGGGGGGGCCGATATGGCTACACCTTC.

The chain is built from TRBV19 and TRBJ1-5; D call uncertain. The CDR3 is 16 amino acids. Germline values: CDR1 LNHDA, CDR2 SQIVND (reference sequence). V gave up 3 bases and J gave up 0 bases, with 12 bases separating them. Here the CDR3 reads CASSMSISYSNQPQHF. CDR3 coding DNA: TGTGCCAGTAGTATGAGCATCTCATATAGCAATCAGCCCCAGCATTTT.

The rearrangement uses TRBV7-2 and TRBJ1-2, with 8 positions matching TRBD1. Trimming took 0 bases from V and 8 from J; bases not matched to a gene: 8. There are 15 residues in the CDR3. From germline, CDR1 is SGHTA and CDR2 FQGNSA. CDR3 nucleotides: TGTGCCAGCAGCTTAGCATCCAGGGGGCGTAGGGGCTACACCTTC. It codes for CASSLASRGRRGYTF.

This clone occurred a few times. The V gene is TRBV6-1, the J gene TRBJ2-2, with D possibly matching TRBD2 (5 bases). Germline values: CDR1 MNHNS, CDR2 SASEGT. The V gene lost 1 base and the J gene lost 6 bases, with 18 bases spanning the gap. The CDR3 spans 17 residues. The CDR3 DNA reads TGTGCCAGCAGTGAAGGTCAAGGTCAGAGGGTAGCCGGGGAGCTGTTTTTT. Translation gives CASSEGQGQRVAGELFF.

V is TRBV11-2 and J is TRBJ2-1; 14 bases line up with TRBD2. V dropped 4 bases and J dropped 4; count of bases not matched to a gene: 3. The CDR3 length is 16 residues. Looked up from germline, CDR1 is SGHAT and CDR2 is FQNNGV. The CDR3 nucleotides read TGTGCCAGCAGCTATGGACTAGCGGGGGGTTACAATGAGCAGTTCTTC. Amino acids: CASSYGLAGGYNEQFF. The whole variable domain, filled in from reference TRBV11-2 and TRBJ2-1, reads EAGVAQSPRYKIIEKRQSVAFWCNPISGHATLYWYQQILGQGPKLLIQFQNNGVVDDSQLPKDRFSAERLKGVDSTLKIQPAKLEDSAVYLCASSYGLAGGYNEQFFGPGTRLTVL.

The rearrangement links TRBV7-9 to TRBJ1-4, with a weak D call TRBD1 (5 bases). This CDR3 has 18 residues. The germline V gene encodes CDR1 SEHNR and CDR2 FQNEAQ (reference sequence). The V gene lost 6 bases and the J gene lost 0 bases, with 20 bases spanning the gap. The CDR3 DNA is TGTGCCAGCAGTCGCGGGACCCTGGGCATCCCAACTAATGAAAAACTGTTTTTT. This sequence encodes CASSRGTLGIPTNEKLFF.

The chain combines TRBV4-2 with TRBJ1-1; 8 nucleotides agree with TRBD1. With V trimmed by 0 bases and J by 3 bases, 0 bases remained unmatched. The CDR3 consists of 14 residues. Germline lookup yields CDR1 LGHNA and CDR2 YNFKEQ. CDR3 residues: CASSQDRGHTEAFF. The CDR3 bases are TGTGCCAGCAGCCAAGACAGGGGGCACACTGAAGCTTTCTTT.

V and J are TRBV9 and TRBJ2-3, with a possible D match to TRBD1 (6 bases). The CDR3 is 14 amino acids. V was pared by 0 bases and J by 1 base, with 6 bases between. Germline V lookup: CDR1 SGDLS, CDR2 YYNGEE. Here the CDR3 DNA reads TGTGCCAGCAGCGTAGGGGGGCGCACAGATACGCAGTATTTT. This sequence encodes CASSVGGRTDTQYF.

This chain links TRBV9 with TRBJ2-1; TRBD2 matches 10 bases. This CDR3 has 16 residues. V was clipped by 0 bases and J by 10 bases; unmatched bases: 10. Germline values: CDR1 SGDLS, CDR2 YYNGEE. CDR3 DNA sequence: TGTGCCAGCAGCGTAGCTGCCAGCGGGGGGGCCCAAGAGCAGTTCTTC. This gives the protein CASSVAASGGAQEQFF.

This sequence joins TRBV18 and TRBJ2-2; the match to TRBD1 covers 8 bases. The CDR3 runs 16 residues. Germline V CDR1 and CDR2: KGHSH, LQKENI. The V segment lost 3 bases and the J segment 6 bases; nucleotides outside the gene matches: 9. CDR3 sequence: CASSPMTGDGPGELFF. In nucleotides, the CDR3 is TGTGCCAGCTCACCTATGACAGGGGATGGACCCGGGGAGCTGTTTTTT.

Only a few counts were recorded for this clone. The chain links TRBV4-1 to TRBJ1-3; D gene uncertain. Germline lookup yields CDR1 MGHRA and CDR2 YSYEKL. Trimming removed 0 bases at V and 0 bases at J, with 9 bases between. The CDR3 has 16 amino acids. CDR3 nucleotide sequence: TGCGCCAGCAGCCAAGATCCCCCAGGCTCTGGAAACACCATATATTTT. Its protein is CASSQDPPGSGNTIYF.

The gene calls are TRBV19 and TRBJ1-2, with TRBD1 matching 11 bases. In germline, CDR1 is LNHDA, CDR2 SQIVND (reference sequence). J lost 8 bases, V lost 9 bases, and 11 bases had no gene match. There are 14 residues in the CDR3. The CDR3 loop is CASNRGQGVGGYTF. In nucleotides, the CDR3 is TGTGCCAGCAATCGGGGACAGGGGGTCGGAGGCTACACCTTC.

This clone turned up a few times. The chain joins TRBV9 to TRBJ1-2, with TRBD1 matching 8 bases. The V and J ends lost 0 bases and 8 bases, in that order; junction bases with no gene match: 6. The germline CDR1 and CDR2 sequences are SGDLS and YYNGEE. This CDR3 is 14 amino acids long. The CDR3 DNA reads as TGTGCCAGCAGCGTAGATCAGGGGGCAGGAGGCTACACCTTC. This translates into CASSVDQGAGGYTF.

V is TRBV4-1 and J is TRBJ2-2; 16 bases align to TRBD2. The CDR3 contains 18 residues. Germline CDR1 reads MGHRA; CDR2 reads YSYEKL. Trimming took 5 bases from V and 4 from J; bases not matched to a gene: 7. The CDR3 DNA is TGCGCCAGCAGCTTACCGGGACTAGCGGGGGGGCCCACCGGGGAGCTGTTTTTT. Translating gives CASSLPGLAGGPTGELFF.

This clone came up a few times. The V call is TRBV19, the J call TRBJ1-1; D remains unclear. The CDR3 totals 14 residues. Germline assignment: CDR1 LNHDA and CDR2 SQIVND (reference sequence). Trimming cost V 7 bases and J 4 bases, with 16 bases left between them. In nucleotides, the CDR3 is TGTGCCAGTACCCCATTTACCTCGGGCACTGAAGCTTTCTTT. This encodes CASTPFTSGTEAFF. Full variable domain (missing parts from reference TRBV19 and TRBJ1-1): DGGITQSPKYLFRKEGQNVTLSCEQNLNHDAMYWYRQDPGQGLRLIYYSQIVNDFQKGDIAEGYSVSREKKESFPLTVTSAQKNPTAFYLCASTPFTSGTEAFFGQGTRLTVV.

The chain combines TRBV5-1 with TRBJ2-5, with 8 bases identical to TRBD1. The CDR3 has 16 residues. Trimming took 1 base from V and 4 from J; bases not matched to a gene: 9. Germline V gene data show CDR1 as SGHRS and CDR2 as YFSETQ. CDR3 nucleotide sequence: TGCGCCAGCAGCTTGAGGGGACAGGCAGATGGAGAGACCCAGTACTTC. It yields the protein CASSLRGQADGETQYF. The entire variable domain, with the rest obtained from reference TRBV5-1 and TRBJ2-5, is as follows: KAGVTQTPRYLIKTRGQQVTLSCSPISGHRSVSWYQQTPGQGLQFLFEYFSETQRNKGNFPGRFSGRQFSNSRSEMNVSTLELGDSALYLCASSLRGQADGETQYFGPGTRLLVL.

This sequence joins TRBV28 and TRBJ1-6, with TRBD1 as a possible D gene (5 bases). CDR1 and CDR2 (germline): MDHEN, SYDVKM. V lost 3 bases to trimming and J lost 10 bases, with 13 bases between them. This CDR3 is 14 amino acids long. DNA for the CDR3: TGTGCCAGCAGTTTTGGGAGGGGAGGATCACCCCTCCACTTT. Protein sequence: CASSFGRGGSPLHF.

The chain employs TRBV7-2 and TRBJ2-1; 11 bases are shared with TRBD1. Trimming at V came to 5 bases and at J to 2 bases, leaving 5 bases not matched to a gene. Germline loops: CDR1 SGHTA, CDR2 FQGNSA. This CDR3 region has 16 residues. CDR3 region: CASSETGQGAYNEQFF. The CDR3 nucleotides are TGTGCCAGCAGCGAAACGGGACAGGGGGCCTACAATGAGCAGTTCTTC.

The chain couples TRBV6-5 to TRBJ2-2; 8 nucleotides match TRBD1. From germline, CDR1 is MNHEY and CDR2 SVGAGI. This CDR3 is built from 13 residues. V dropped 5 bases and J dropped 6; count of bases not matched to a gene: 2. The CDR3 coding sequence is TGTGCCAGCAGTCGGACAGGGCCCGGGGAGCTGTTTTTT. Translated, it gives CASSRTGPGELFF.

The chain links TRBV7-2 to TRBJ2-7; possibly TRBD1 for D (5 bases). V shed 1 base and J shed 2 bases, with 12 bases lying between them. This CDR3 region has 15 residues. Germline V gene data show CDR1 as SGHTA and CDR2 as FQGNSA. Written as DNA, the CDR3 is TGTGCCAGCAGCTTAGTATTTAGGGGAACCTACGAGCAGTACTTC. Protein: CASSLVFRGTYEQYF. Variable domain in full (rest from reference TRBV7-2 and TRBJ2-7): GAGVSQSPSNKVTEKGKDVELRCDPISGHTALYWYRQSLGQGLEFLIYFQGNSAPDKSGLPSDRFSAERTGGSVSTLTIQRTQQEDSAVYLCASSLVFRGTYEQYFGPGTRLTVT.

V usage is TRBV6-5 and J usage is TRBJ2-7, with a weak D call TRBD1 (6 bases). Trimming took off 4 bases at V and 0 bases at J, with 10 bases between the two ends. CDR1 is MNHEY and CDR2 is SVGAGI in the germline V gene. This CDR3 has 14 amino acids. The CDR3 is CASSFGQSSYEQYF. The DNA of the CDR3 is TGTGCCAGCAGTTTCGGACAGAGCTCCTACGAGCAGTACTTC.

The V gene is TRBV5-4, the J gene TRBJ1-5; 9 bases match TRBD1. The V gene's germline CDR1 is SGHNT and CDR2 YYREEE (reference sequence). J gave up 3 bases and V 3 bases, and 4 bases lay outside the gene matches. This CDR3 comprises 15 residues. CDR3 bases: TGTGCCAGCAGCTCCGGGACAGGGAACAATCAGCCCCAGCATTTT. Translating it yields CASSSGTGNNQPQHF.

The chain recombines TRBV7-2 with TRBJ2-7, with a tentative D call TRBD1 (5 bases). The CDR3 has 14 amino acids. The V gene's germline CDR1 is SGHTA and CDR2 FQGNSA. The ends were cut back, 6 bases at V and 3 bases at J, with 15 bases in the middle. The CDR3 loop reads CASSSGHSSYEQYF. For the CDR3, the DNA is TGTGCCAGCAGTTCCGGACACAGTAGCTACGAGCAGTACTTC. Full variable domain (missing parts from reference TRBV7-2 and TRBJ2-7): GAGVSQSPSNKVTEKGKDVELRCDPISGHTALYWYRQSLGQGLEFLIYFQGNSAPDKSGLPSDRFSAERTGGSVSTLTIQRTQQEDSAVYLCASSSGHSSYEQYFGPGTRLTVT.

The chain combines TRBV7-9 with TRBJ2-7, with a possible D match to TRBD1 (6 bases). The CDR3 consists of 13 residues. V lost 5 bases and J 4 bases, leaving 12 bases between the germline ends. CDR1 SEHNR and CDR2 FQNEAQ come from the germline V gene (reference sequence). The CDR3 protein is CASSGRGQYEQYF. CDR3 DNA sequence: TGTGCCAGCAGCGGCAGGGGACAATACGAGCAGTACTTC. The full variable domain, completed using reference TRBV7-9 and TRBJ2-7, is DTGVSQNPRHKITKRGQNVTFRCDPISEHNRLYWYRQTLGQGPEFLTYFQNEAQLEKSRLLSDRFSAERPKGSFSTLEIQRTEQGDSAMYLCASSGRGQYEQYFGPGTRLTVT.

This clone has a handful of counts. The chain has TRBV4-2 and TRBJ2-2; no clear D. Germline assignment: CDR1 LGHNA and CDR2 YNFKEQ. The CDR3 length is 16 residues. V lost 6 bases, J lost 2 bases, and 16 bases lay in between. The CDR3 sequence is CASRRASEVNTGELFF. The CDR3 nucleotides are TGTGCCAGCAGGCGAGCGTCAGAGGTTAACACCGGGGAGCTGTTTTTT.

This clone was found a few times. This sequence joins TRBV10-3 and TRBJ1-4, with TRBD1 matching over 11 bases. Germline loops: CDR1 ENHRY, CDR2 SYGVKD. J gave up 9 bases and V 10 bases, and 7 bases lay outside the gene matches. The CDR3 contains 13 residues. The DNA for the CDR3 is TGTGCCACCACGGGACAGGGGGGGAAAAAACTGTTTTTT. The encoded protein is CATTGQGGKKLFF.